This TCR beta chain appears in the sequencing data of a study of OX40 agonist ivuxolimab in advanced cancers. Study as a whole: At doses from 0.01 to 10 mg/kg, patients were given intravenous ivuxolimab every 2 weeks. The eligibility criteria allowed prior anti-PD-1, anti-PD-L1 or anti-CTLA-4 therapy, and approximately 40% had some.

V was trimmed by 4 bases and J by 2 bases, leaving 15 bases between them. This CDR3 is built from 15 residues. From germline, CDR1 is SEHNR and CDR2 FQNEAQ (reference sequence). Here immunoSEQ multiplex PCR was the method, and the copy in TCRdb shows in-frame clones only, minus some. The repertoire includes roughly 25,000 clones, approximately 80% of them detected once, and more than 15% sits in the top ten. The study's findings and limits: The expanded peripheral T cells' antigen specificity was not determined.

This clone was recorded many times. Its target is unknown. This receptor was obtained from an adult with an advanced solid tumor such as melanoma, head and neck, liver or kidney cancer. The sample was CD4+ or CD8+ T cells sorted from blood, taken in a trial of the OX40 agonist ivuxolimab. The V gene is TRBV7-9, the J gene TRBJ2-7; D is undetermined. CDR3 in amino acids: CASSSPNGPPYEQYF. CDR3 DNA: TGTGCCAGCAGCTCCCCCAACGGCCCCCCCTACGAGCAGTACTTC.